The 19 T cell receptor beta chains in this list originate from one sample, sequenced in a study of T cell repertoires in cytomegalovirus infection. TCRdb redid the calling of the reads with MiXCR, one entry per CDR3 protein. The sample lists about 490,000 distinct CDR3 sequences, about 25% occurring once. Sequencing was done on a sample of PBMCs. The receptors shown here come from a human donor in good health (CMV status not recorded). Some clones in this sample may be carry-over from other donors' samples.

In this sample, this clonotype turned up a few times. The rearrangement joins TRBV19 to TRBJ1-2; D gene uncertain. The length of the CDR3 is 14 residues. The germline V gene has CDR1 LNHDA and CDR2 SQIVND (reference sequence). The germline V and J ends were trimmed by 3 bases and 0 bases, with 8 bases remaining between them. CDR3 region: CASSIGISNYGYTF. The CDR3 DNA sequence: TGTGCCAGTAGTATCGGGATATCTAACTATGGCTACACCTTC.

The chain recombines TRBV2 with TRBJ1-2, with D possibly being TRBD1 (5 bases). CDR3 length: 14 residues. Deletions cut 2 bases from V and 3 bases from J, with 10 bases between. From germline, CDR1 is SNHLY and CDR2 FYNNEI. Here the CDR3 DNA reads TGTGCCAGCAGTGAATGGCAGGGAGACTATGGCTACACCTTC. Encoded protein: CASSEWQGDYGYTF.

This clonotype occurred a few times. The chain couples TRBV28 to TRBJ2-1; 11 bases agree with TRBD2. Germline trimming cut 8 bases from V and 4 bases from J; bases unmatched to any gene: 4. This CDR3 comprises 14 residues. CDR1 and CDR2 (germline): MDHEN, SYDVKM. The CDR3 DNA is TGTGCCAGCGGGATAGCGGGAGGGTACAATGAGCAGTTCTTC. This codes for CASGIAGGYNEQFF.

The J gene is TRBJ2-7, the V gene TRBV12-3 or TRBV12-4; perhaps TRBD1 as D (5 bases). The V end was cut by 0 bases, the J end by 4 bases, with 10 bases between. This CDR3 is built from 14 residues. The DNA of the CDR3 is TGTGCCAGCAGTTTAGCGATATCAGGGTACGAGCAGTACTTC. Its translation is CASSLAISGYEQYF.

This clonotype showed up many times. This chain links TRBV12-3 or TRBV12-4 with TRBJ2-7; D call uncertain. Trimming took off 3 bases at V and 3 bases at J, with 9 bases between the two ends. The CDR3 has 13 amino acids. As DNA, the CDR3 is TGTGCCAGCAGTTTTGTCAACCTCTACGAGCAGTACTTC. It translates to CASSFVNLYEQYF.

This chain connects TRBV10-3 to TRBJ2-3; D unclear. Between the trimmed V and J ends, which lost 1 base and 3 bases, there was a span of 5 bases. The CDR3 loop spans 13 amino acids. Germline assignment: CDR1 ENHRY and CDR2 SYGVKD. The CDR3 bases are TGTGCCATCAGTGAGTTAGGTACAGATACGCAGTATTTT. It specifies CAISELGTDTQYF.

The rearrangement links TRBV19 to TRBJ2-3; D is uncertain. V shed 3 bases and J shed 5 bases, with 9 bases lying between them. The CDR3 is 13 residues long. CDR1 is LNHDA and CDR2 is SQIVND in the germline V gene (reference sequence). The CDR3 nucleotides read TGTGCCAGTAGTATTGGAATAGGAGATACGCAGTATTTT. This codes for CASSIGIGDTQYF. Supplemented by reference TRBV19 and TRBJ2-3, the full variable domain reads DGGITQSPKYLFRKEGQNVTLSCEQNLNHDAMYWYRQDPGQGLRLIYYSQIVNDFQKGDIAEGYSVSREKKESFPLTVTSAQKNPTAFYLCASSIGIGDTQYFGPGTRLTVL.

This clonotype was counted at least ten times. The genes are TRBV12-3 or TRBV12-4 and TRBJ1-4; D remains unclear. CDR3 length equals 14 residues. Trimming cost V 6 bases and J 8 bases, with 16 bases left between them. This CDR3 is CASSPLNLREKLFF. The CDR3, as DNA: TGTGCCAGCAGCCCTCTGAACCTTCGCGAAAAACTGTTTTTT.

The gene calls are TRBV10-3 and TRBJ2-7; TRBD1 or TRBD2 may be the D gene (5 bases each). V lost 8 bases and J lost 3, with 23 bases in between. Looked up from germline, CDR1 is ENHRY and CDR2 is SYGVKD. The CDR3 is made up of 16 amino acids. CDR3 in DNA: TGTGCCATCGGCGCCCACGACCGGGACGCTGGCTACGAGCAGTACGTC. Translation gives CAIGAHDRDAGYEQYV.

This clonotype came up many times. The V and J genes are TRBV7-2 and TRBJ2-7; 7 bases map to TRBD1. The V and J ends lost 5 bases and 1 base, in that order; junction bases with no gene match: 11. The germline V gene encodes CDR1 SGHTA and CDR2 FQGNSA. The CDR3 is 16 amino acids. The CDR3 coding sequence is TGTGCCAGCAGCCGGCACAGGGGAAAAGGGTCCTACGAGCAGTACTTC. This sequence encodes CASSRHRGKGSYEQYF.

This clonotype has a count of ten or more. The chain has TRBV7-6 and TRBJ1-2; the match to TRBD1 covers 10 bases. Unmatched junction bases numbered 7, after V lost 5 bases and J lost 7 bases. The CDR3 consists of 14 residues. The germline CDR1 and CDR2 sequences are SGHVS and FNYEAQ. CDR3 amino acids: CASSHGTGAIGYTF. The CDR3, as DNA: TGTGCCAGCAGCCACGGGACAGGGGCGATTGGCTACACCTTC.

The gene calls are TRBV7-3 and TRBJ1-1, with no clear D. Trimming removed 8 bases from V and 0 bases from J, with 13 bases in between. The CDR3 is 14 amino acids. The germline V gene has CDR1 SGHTA and CDR2 FQGTGA. DNA for the CDR3: TGTGCCAGCGGATTGGCTCCAATGAACACTGAAGCTTTCTTT. It codes for CASGLAPMNTEAFF.

This clonotype was counted a few times. V gene TRBV19 combines with J gene TRBJ2-1, with D uncertain. The CDR3 totals 11 residues. Germline V gene data show CDR1 as LNHDA and CDR2 as SQIVND (reference sequence). Trimming pared 3 bases from V and 8 bases from J, leaving 5 bases between. The CDR3 nucleotides read TGTGCCAGTAGTATGGGATATGAGCAGTTCTTC. Its protein product is CASSMGYEQFF. The full variable domain, in which reference TRBV19 and TRBJ2-1 provide the parts outside the CDR3, is DGGITQSPKYLFRKEGQNVTLSCEQNLNHDAMYWYRQDPGQGLRLIYYSQIVNDFQKGDIAEGYSVSREKKESFPLTVTSAQKNPTAFYLCASSMGYEQFFGPGTRLTVL.

J is TRBJ1-3 and V is TRBV7-9; D gene uncertain. CDR1 is SEHNR, CDR2 FQNEAQ, per germline (reference sequence). This CDR3 region has 12 residues. The V end lost 5 bases, the J end lost 8 bases, and 10 bases lay between the germline ends. Here the CDR3 DNA reads TGTGCCAGCAGCCCGCAGGAAGACACCATATATTTT. Translation: CASSPQEDTIYF.

This rearrangement joins TRBV7-6 to TRBJ1-1; TRBD1 matches 7 bases. The CDR3 loop spans 15 amino acids. CDR1 is SGHVS, CDR2 FNYEAQ, per germline. After removal of 7 bases from V and 1 base from J, the junction contained 9 bases not matched to a gene. DNA of the CDR3: TGTGCCAGCACGTCCCCCGGGACAGCGAACACTGAAGCTTTCTTT. This translates into CASTSPGTANTEAFF.

This chain joins TRBV6-1 and TRBJ2-7, with D perhaps given as TRBD1 or TRBD2 (5 bases each). This CDR3 contains 14 residues. With 5 bases removed from V and 3 bases from J, the gap between germline ends came to 14 bases. The germline CDR1 and CDR2 sequences are MNHNS and SASEGT. This CDR3 reads CASSFTGRLYEQYF. As DNA, the CDR3 is TGTGCCAGCAGTTTCACGGGACGGCTCTACGAGCAGTACTTC.

The chain couples TRBV4-1 to TRBJ1-2, with 8 nucleotides matching TRBD1. The CDR3 runs to 18 residues. Germline V lookup: CDR1 MGHRA, CDR2 YSYEKL. Trimming removed 0 bases from V and 2 bases from J; junction bases left unmatched: 11. As DNA, the CDR3 is TGCGCCAGCAGCCAAGAAGGGGGTTACAGGGGGAACAACTATGGCTACACCTTC. It encodes CASSQEGGYRGNNYGYTF.

This clonotype was seen a few times. The rearrangement uses TRBV4-1 and TRBJ1-2, with D uncertain. CDR3 length: 13 residues. The V gene lost 0 bases and the J gene lost 5 bases, with 7 bases spanning the gap. The germline V gene has CDR1 MGHRA and CDR2 YSYEKL. As DNA, the CDR3 is TGCGCCAGCAGCCAAGAATCGGGTTATGGCTACACCTTC. Encoded protein: CASSQESGYGYTF.

The CDR3 loop is CASSRPPGGDTQYF. CDR3 sequence (DNA): TGTGCCAGCAGTAGGCCCCCAGGGGGAGATACGCAGTATTTT. The rearrangement links TRBV12-3 or TRBV12-4 to TRBJ2-3, with TRBD1 matching 7 bases. The CDR3 has 14 amino acids. After removal of 5 bases from V and 5 bases from J, the junction contained 7 bases not matched to a gene.